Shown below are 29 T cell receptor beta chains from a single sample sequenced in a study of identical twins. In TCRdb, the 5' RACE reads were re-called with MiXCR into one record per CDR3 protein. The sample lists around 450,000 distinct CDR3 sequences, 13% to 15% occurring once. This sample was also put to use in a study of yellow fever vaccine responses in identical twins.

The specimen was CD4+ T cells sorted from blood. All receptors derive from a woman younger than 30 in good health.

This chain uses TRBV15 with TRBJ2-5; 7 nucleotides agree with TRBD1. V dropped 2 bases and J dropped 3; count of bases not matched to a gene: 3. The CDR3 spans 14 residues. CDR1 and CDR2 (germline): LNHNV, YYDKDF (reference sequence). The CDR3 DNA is TGTGCCACCAGCAGACCCGGGACAGAAGAGACCCAGTACTTC. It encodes CATSRPGTEETQYF.

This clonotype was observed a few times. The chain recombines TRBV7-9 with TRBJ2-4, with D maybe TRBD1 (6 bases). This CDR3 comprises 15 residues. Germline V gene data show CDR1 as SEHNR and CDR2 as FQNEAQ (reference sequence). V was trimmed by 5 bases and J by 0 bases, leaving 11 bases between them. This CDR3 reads CASSRTELAKNIQYF. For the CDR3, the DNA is TGTGCCAGCAGCCGGACAGAATTAGCCAAAAACATTCAGTACTTC.

The CDR3: CASSYIFGELFF. CDR3 sequence (DNA): TGTGCCAGCAGTTACATTTTCGGGGAGCTGTTTTTT. The chain recombines TRBV6-2 or TRBV6-3 with TRBJ2-2, with D unclear. This CDR3 comprises 12 residues. Trimming shortened V by 2 bases and J by 7 bases, and 5 bases separated the two germline ends. Germline V gives CDR1 MNHEY, CDR2 SVGEGT.

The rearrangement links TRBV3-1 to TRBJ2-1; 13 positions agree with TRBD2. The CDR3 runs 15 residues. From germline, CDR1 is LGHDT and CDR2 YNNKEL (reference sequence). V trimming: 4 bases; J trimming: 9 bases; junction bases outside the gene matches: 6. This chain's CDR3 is CASSPLAGGPFEQFF. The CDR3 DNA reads TGTGCCAGCAGCCCACTAGCGGGGGGGCCTTTTGAGCAGTTCTTC.

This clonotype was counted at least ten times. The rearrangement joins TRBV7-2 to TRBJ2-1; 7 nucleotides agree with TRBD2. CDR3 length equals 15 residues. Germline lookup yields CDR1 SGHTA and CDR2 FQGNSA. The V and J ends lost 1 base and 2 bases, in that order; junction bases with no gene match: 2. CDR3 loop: CASSLDGRAYNEQFF. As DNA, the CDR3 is TGTGCCAGCAGCTTAGATGGGAGGGCCTACAATGAGCAGTTCTTC. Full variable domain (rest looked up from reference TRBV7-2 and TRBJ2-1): GAGVSQSPSNKVTEKGKDVELRCDPISGHTALYWYRQSLGQGLEFLIYFQGNSAPDKSGLPSDRFSAERTGGSVSTLTIQRTQQEDSAVYLCASSLDGRAYNEQFFGPGTRLTVL.

In nucleotides, the CDR3 is TGCAGTGCGTCGACTAGCAGCTCCTACGAGCAGTACTTC. Translation gives CSASTSSSYEQYF. The J gene is TRBJ2-7, the V gene TRBV20-1, with TRBD2 identical over 7 bases. V was clipped by 6 bases and J by 0 bases; unmatched bases: 5. This CDR3 is 13 amino acids long. Germline-derived CDR1 and CDR2 are DFQATT and SNEGSKA (reference sequence).

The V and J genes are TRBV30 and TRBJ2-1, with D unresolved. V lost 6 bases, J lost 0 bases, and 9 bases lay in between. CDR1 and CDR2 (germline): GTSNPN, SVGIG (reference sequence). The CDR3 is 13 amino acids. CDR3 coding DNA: TGTGCCTGTCGTTGGAGCTCCTACAATGAGCAGTTCTTC. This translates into CACRWSSYNEQFF.

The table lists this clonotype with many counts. The CDR3 coding sequence is TGCGCCAGCAGCCAGAGCACCGGGGAGCTGTTTTTT. Residues: CASSQSTGELFF. This sequence joins TRBV4-3 and TRBJ2-2; D ambiguous. This CDR3 region has 12 residues. CDR1 and CDR2 (germline): LGHNA, YSLEER. V lost 3 bases, J lost 4 bases, and 3 bases lay in between.

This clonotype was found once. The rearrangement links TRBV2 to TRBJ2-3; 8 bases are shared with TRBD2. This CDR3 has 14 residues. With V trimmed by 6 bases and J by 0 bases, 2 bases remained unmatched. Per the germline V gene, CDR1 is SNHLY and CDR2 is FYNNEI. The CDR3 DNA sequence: TGTGCCAGCAGACTAGCGGTTAGCACAGATACGCAGTATTTT. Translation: CASRLAVSTDTQYF.

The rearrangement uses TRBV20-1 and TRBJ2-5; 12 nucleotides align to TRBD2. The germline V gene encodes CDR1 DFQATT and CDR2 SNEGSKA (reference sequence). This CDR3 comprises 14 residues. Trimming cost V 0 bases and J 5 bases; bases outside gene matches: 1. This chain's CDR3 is CSARDGLAGETQYF. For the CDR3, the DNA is TGCAGTGCTAGAGACGGACTAGCGGGGGAGACCCAGTACTTC.

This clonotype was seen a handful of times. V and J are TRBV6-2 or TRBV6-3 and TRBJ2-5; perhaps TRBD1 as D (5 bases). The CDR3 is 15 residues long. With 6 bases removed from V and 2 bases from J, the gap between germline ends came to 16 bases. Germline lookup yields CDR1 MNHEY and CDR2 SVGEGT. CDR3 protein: CASSRADRIQETQYF. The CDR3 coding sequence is TGTGCCAGCAGCCGCGCCGACAGAATACAAGAGACCCAGTACTTC.

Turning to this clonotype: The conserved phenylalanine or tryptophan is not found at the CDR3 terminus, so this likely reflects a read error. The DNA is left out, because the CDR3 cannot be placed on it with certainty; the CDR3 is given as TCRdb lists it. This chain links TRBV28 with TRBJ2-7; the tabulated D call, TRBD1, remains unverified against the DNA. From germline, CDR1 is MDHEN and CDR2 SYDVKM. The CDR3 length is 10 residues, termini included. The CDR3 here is CASSFWSRES.

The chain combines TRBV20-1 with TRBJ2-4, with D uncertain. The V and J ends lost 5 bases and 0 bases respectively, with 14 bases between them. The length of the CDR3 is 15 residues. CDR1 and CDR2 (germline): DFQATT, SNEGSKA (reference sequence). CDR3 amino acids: CSALRNLLAKNIQYF. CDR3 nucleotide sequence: TGCAGTGCTCTGCGGAACCTCCTAGCCAAAAACATTCAGTACTTC.

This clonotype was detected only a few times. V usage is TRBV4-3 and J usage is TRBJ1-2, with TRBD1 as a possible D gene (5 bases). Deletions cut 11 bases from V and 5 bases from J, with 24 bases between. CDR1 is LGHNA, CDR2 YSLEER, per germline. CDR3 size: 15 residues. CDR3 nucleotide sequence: TGCGCCGGCGGAGCGGGACCCACGGGTTCATATGGCTACACCTTC. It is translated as CAGGAGPTGSYGYTF.

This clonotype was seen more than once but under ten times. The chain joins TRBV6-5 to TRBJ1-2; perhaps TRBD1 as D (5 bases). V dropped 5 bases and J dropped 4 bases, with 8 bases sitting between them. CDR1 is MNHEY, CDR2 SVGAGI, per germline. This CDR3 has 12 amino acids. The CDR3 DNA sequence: TGTGCCAGCAGTCGGGGGGGCTATGGCTACACCTTC. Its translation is CASSRGGYGYTF.

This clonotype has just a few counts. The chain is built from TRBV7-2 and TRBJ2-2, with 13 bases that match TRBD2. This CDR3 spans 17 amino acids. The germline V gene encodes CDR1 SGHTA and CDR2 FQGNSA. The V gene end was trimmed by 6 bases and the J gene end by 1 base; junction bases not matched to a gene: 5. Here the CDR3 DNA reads TGTGCCAGCAGAAGGACTAGCGGGGGAGGGAACACCGGGGAGCTGTTTTTT. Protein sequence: CASRRTSGGGNTGELFF.

CDR3 nucleotide sequence: TGCAGTGCTAGAGATAGCGGAACCACCTACGAGCAGTACTTC. Its protein product is CSARDSGTTYEQYF. V gene TRBV20-1 combines with J gene TRBJ2-7; perhaps TRBD2 as D (6 bases). The CDR3 sequence is 14 residues long. Germline CDR1 is DFQATT and CDR2 is SNEGSKA (reference sequence). The germline V and J ends were trimmed by 0 bases and 2 bases, with 11 bases remaining between them.

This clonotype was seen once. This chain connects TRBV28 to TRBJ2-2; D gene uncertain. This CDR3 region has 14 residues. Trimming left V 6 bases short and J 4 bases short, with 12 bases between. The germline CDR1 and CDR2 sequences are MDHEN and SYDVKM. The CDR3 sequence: CASSQPGGTGELFF. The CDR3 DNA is TGTGCCAGCAGCCAGCCCGGCGGCACCGGGGAGCTGTTTTTT.

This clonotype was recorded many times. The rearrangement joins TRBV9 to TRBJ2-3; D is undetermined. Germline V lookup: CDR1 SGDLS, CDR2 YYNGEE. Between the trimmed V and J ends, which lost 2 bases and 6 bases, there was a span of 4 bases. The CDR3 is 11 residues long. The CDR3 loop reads CASSVKDTQYF. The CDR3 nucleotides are TGTGCCAGCAGCGTTAAGGATACGCAGTATTTT.

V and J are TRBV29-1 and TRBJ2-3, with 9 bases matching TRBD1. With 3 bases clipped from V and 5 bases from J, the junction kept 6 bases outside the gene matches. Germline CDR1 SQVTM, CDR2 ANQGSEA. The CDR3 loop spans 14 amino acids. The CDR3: CSVEGTGLGDTQYF. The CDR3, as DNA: TGCAGCGTTGAGGGGACAGGGTTGGGAGATACGCAGTATTTT.

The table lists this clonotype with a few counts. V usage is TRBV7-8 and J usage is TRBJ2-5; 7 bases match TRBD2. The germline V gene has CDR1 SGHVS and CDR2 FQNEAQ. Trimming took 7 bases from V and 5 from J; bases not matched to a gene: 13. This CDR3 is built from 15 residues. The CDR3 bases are TGTGCCAGCATCAACCGGTGGGGACTACCGGAGACCCAGTACTTC. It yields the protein CASINRWGLPETQYF.

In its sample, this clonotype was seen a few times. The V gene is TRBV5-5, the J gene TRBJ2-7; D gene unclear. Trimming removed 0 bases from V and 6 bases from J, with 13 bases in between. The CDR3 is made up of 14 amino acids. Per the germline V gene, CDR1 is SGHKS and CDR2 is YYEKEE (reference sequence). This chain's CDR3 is CASSLVWQAGEQYF. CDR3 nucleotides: TGTGCCAGCAGCTTGGTGTGGCAGGCCGGCGAGCAGTACTTC. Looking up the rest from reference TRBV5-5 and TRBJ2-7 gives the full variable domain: DAGVTQSPTHLIKTRGQQVTLRCSPISGHKSVSWYQQVLGQGPQFIFQYYEKEERGRGNFPDRFSARQFPNYSSELNVNALLLGDSALYLCASSLVWQAGEQYFGPGTRLTVT.

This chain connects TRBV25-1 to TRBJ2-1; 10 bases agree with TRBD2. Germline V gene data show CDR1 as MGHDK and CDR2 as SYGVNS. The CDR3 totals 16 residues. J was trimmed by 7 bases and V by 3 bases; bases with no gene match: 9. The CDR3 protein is CASSDLAGVGGNEQFF. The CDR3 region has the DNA TGTGCCAGCAGTGACCTAGCGGGAGTGGGAGGGAATGAGCAGTTCTTC.

The CDR3 spells CSAQDRGSTGELFF. Here the CDR3 DNA reads TGCAGTGCCCAGGACAGGGGTTCCACCGGGGAGCTGTTTTTT. This sequence joins TRBV20-1 and TRBJ2-2; 9 bases map to TRBD1. Germline assignment: CDR1 DFQATT and CDR2 SNEGSKA (reference sequence). This CDR3 comprises 14 residues. Germline trimming cut 6 bases from V and 4 bases from J; bases unmatched to any gene: 6.

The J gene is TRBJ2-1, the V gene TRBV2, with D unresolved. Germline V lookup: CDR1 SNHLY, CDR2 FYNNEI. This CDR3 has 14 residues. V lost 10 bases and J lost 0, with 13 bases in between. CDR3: CAISPQSSYNEQFF. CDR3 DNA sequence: TGTGCCATCAGCCCCCAGAGCTCCTACAATGAGCAGTTCTTC. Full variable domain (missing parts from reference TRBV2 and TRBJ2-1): EPEVTQTPSHQVTQMGQEVILRCVPISNHLYFYWYRQILGQKVEFLVSFYNNEISEKSEIFDDQFSVERPDGSNFTLKIRSTKLEDSAMYFCAISPQSSYNEQFFGPGTRLTVL.

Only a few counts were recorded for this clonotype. The CDR3 sequence is CAISDELYNEQFF. The CDR3 bases are TGTGCCATCAGTGACGAGCTTTACAATGAGCAGTTCTTC. The rearrangement uses TRBV10-3 and TRBJ2-1; D call uncertain. There are 13 residues in the CDR3. CDR1 is ENHRY and CDR2 is SYGVKD in the germline V gene. Trimming removed 3 bases at V and 4 bases at J, with 7 bases between.

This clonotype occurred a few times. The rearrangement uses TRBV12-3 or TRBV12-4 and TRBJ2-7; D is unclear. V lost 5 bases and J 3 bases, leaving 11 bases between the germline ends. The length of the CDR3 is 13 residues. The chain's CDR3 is CASSGPPIYEQYF. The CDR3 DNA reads TGTGCCAGCAGTGGGCCCCCGATCTACGAGCAGTACTTC.

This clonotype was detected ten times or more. The CDR3 sequence: CSVERTEDTQYF. The CDR3 DNA sequence: TGCAGCGTTGAACGGACAGAGGATACGCAGTATTTT. The chain recombines TRBV29-1 with TRBJ2-3; tentatively, D is TRBD1 (6 bases). Trimming removed 2 bases at V and 6 bases at J, with 9 bases between. In germline, CDR1 is SQVTM, CDR2 ANQGSEA. CDR3 size: 12 residues.

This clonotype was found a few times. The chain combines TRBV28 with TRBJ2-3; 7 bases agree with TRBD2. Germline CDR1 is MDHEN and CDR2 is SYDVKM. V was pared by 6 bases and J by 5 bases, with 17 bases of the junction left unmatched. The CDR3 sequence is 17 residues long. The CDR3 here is CASRTNPGGGVGDTQYF. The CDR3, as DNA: TGTGCCAGCAGAACAAATCCAGGTGGGGGGGTCGGAGATACGCAGTATTTT. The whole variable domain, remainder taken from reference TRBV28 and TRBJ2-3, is DVKVTQSSRYLVKRTGEKVFLECVQDMDHENMFWYRQDPGLGLRLIYFSYDVKMKEKGDIPEGYSVSREKKERFSLILESASTNQTSMYLCASRTNPGGGVGDTQYFGPGTRLTVL.